This passage covers 9 T cell receptor beta chains from one sample sequenced in a study of cytomegalovirus exposure and HLA in healthy donors. Both 60 Vbeta primers and 13 Jbeta primers went into the PCR. This table comes from immunoSEQ multiplex PCR, and its TCRdb copy is limited to in-frame clones, with some not included. The sample lists about 120,000 clones; 72% were seen once. Sequenced input: PBMCs. Every receptor here comes from a man aged 30-40 years in good health and CMV-seronegative.

As to this clone: A read error may account for a junction end that differs from germline. This chain connects TRBV5-1 to TRBJ2-2; the D gene is possibly TRBD2 (6 bases). Germline V gene data show CDR1 as SGHRS and CDR2 as YFSETQ. This CDR3 is 20 amino acids long. The CDR3 coding sequence is TGCGCCAGCACCTCTCGGGAGCGGGCCGTCGGCCTCTCGAAGACCGGGGAGCTGTTTTTT. Its protein product is CASTSRERAVGLSKTGELFF. Full variable domain (rest looked up from reference TRBV5-1 and TRBJ2-2): KAGVTQTPRYLIKTRGQQVTLSCSPISGHRSVSWYQQTPGQGLQFLFEYFSETQRNKGNFPGRFSGRQFSNSRSEMNVSTLELGDSALYLCASTSRERAVGLSKTGELFFGEGSRLTVL.

This clone appeared a single time. The chain carries TRBV18 and TRBJ2-7; 7 nucleotides line up with TRBD1. CDR1 and CDR2 from the germline V gene are KGHSH and LQKENI. V trimming: 6 bases; J trimming: 0 bases; junction bases outside the gene matches: 5. This CDR3 has 14 residues. CDR3: CASSWTGDSYEQYF. DNA for the CDR3: TGTGCCAGCTCCTGGACAGGCGACTCCTACGAGCAGTACTTC.

This clone was recorded once. V usage is TRBV7-9 and J usage is TRBJ2-7; tentatively, D is TRBD1 (5 bases). Germline loops: CDR1 SEHNR, CDR2 FQNEAQ (reference sequence). Trimming left V 4 bases short and J 1 base short, with 8 bases between. The CDR3 spans 13 residues. CDR3 sequence reads: CASSSTGSYEQYF. CDR3 sequence (DNA): TGTGCCAGCAGCTCAACAGGTTCCTACGAGCAGTACTTC.

For the CDR3, the DNA is TGCGCCAGCAGCCAAGCCCCGGGGGGGGTTAATGGCTTCTTT. This encodes CASSQAPGGVNGFF. The chain carries TRBV4-3 and TRBJ1-1; a possible D gene is TRBD1 (5 bases). The CDR3 length is 14 residues. The ends were cut back, 1 base at V and 14 bases at J, with 20 bases in the middle. The germline gives CDR1 LGHNA, CDR2 YSLEER.

Written as DNA, the CDR3 is TGTGCCAGCAGTCAGGGACAGGGGGCGGGGGAGACCCAGTACTTC. Protein sequence: CASSQGQGAGETQYF. This sequence joins TRBV27 and TRBJ2-5; TRBD1 matches at 12 bases. CDR1 and CDR2 from the germline V gene are MNHEY and SMNVEV (reference sequence). With V trimmed by 5 bases and J by 5 bases, 6 bases remained unmatched. CDR3 length: 15 residues.

The sample holds one count of this clone. The chain links TRBV19 to TRBJ1-4; unclear D gene. The CDR3 length is 16 residues. CDR1 and CDR2 (germline): LNHDA, SQIVND (reference sequence). Trimming took 5 bases from V and 8 from J, leaving 21 bases between them. The CDR3 sequence is CASSFSGAVIMEKLFF. CDR3 sequence (DNA): TGTGCCAGTAGTTTCTCCGGAGCAGTCATCATGGAAAAACTGTTTTTT.

J is TRBJ1-2 and V is TRBV5-4, with a weak D call TRBD1 (6 bases). Trimming pared 3 bases from V and 6 bases from J, leaving 18 bases between. There are 15 residues in the CDR3. Germline CDR1 SGHNT, CDR2 YYREEE (reference sequence). The CDR3 DNA is TGTGCCAGCAGCTACCCTCGGGGGGGCGCCGATGGCTACACCTTC. It codes for CASSYPRGGADGYTF.

J is TRBJ2-5 and V is TRBV7-6; 10 bases map to TRBD2. This CDR3 contains 18 residues. CDR1 is SGHVS, CDR2 FNYEAQ, per germline. Trimming at V came to 1 base and at J to 2 bases, leaving 10 bases not matched to a gene. The CDR3 bases are TGTGCCAGCAGCTTAGGGCTAGCGGGGGTTCTTTTGCAAGAGACCCAGTACTTC. Translating it yields CASSLGLAGVLLQETQYF. Together with reference TRBV7-6 and TRBJ2-5, the CDR3 gives the full variable domain: GAGVSQSPRYKVTKRGQDVALRCDPISGHVSLYWYRQALGQGPEFLTYFNYEAQQDKSGLPNDRFSAERPEGSISTLTIQRTEQRDSAMYRCASSLGLAGVLLQETQYFGPGTRLLVL.

Here the CDR3 reads CASSLTGADGYTF. The CDR3 nucleotides are TGCGCCAGCAGCTTAACAGGGGCTGATGGCTACACCTTC. This rearrangement joins TRBV5-1 to TRBJ1-2, with 7 bases identical to TRBD1. V shed 2 bases and J 6 bases; nucleotides not matched to a gene: 4. The length of the CDR3 is 13 residues. The germline CDR1 and CDR2 sequences are SGHRS and YFSETQ.